This T cell receptor (beta chain) was obtained from a study of T cells in Graves' hyperthyroidism and ophthalmopathy. Study conclusions and caveats: Ophthalmopathy, which appeared later, was predicted by the model a median approximately 6.7 months before onset. A model of 13 V-J pairs discriminated ophthalmopathy from stable hyperthyroidism. Clonotypes that were expanded in thyroid above 0.001 mostly appeared in blood too.

Amplification yielded TCR beta CDR3 regions, with RNA transcripts as the source. The HTBI set primed first-round TCR CDR3 RT-PCR. Via MiXCR, TCRdb re-called the multiplex PCR reads, giving one row per CDR3 protein. The sample lists about 350,000 distinct CDR3 sequences; 11% to 15% were seen once. This clonotype occurred many times. Its antigen is not identified. The CDR3 runs to 12 residues. V lost 5 bases to trimming and J lost 7 bases, with 11 bases between them. Germline CDR1 and CDR2: SNHLY and FYNNEI. The source of this sequence is a woman aged 30 to 39 with Graves' hyperthyroidism. Material for sequencing was blood. The chain carries TRBV2 and TRBJ1-1, with D unresolved. CDR3 sequence: CASSRTASEAFF. The CDR3 coding sequence is TGTGCCAGCAGTAGGACGGCTAGTGAAGCTTTCTTT.